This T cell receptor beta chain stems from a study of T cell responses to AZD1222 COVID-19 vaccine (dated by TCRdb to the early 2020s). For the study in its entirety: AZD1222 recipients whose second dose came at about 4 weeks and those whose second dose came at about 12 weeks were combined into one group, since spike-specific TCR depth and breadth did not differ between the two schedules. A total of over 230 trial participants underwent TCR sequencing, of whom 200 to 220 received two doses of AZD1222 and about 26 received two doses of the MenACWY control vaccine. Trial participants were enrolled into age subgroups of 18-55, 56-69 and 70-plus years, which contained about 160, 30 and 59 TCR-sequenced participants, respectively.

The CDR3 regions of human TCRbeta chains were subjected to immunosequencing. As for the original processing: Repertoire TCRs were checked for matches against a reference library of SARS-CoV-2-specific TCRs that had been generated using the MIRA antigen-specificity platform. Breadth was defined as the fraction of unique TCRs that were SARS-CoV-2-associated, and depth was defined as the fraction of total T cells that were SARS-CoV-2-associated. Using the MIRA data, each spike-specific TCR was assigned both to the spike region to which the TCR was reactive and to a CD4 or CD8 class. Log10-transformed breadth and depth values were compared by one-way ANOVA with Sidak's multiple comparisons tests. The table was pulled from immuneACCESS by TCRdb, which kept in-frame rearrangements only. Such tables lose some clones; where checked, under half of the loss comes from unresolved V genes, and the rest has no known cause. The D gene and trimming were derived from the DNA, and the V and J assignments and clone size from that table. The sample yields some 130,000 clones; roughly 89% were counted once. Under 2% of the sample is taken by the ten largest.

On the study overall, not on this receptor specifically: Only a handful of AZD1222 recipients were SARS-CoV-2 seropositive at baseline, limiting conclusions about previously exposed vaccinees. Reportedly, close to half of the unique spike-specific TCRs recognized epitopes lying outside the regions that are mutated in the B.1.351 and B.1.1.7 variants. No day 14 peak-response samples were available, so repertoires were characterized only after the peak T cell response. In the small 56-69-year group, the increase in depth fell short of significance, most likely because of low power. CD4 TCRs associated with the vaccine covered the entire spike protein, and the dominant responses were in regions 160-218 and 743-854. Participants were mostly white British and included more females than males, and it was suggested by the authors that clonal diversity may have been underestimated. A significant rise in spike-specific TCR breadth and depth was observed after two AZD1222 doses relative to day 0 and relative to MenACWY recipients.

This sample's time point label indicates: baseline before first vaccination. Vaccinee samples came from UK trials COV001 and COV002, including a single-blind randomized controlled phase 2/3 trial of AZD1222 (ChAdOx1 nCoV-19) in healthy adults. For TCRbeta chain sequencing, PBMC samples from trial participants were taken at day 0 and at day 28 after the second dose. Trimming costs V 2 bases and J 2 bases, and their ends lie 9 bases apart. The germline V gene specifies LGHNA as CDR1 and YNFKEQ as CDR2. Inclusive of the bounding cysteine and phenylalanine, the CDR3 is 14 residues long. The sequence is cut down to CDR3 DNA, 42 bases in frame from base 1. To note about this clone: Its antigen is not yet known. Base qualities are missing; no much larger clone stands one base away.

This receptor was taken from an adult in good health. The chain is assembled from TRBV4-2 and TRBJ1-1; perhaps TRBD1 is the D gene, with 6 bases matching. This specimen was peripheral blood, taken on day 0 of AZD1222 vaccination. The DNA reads TGTGCCAGCAGCCAACCGGACAGAAACACTGAAGCTTTCTTT. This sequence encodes CASSQPDRNTEAFF.